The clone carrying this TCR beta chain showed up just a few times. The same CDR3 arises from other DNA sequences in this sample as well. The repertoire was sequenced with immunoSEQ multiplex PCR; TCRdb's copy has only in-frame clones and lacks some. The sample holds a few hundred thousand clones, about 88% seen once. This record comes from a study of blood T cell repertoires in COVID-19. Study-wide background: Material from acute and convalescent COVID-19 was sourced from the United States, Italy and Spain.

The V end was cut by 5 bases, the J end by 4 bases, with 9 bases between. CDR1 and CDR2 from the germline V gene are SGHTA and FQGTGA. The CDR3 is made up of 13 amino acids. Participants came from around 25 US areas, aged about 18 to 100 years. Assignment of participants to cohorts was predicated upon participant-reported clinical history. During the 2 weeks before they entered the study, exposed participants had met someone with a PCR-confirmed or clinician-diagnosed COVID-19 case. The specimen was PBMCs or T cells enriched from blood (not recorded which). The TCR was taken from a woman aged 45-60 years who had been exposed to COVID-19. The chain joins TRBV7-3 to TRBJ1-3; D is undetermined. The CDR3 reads CASSPSGGNTIYF. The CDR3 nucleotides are TGTGCCAGCAGCCCCAGCGGGGGAAACACCATATATTTT. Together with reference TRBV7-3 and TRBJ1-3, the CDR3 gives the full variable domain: GAGVSQTPSNKVTEKGKYVELRCDPISGHTALYWYRQSLGQGPEFLIYFQGTGAADDSGLPNDRFFAVRPEGSVSTLKIQRTERGDSAVYLCASSPSGGNTIYFGEGSWLTVV.